These 17 T cell receptor beta chains were sequenced from one sample in a study of CD8 T cells in cerebrospinal fluid in Alzheimer's disease. TCRdb processed the 10x single-cell sequencing reads again and assigns one entry to each CDR3 protein, with no DNA. Reported are 1,000 to 1,400 distinct CDR3 sequences; the ten largest clones contain almost 8%. The sequenced sample consisted of cerebrospinal fluid. The receptors were gathered from a human donor in good health.

This clonotype ranks as medium-sized (0.01 to 0.1%) in terms of frequency. The rearrangement joins TRBV7-2 to TRBJ2-5. The CDR3 consists of 11 residues. Germline CDR1 reads SGHTA; CDR2 reads FQGNSA. The CDR3 loop reads CASSQRQTQYF.

Its frequency marks this clonotype as medium-sized (0.01 to 0.1%). V usage is TRBV19 and J usage is TRBJ1-5. The germline CDR1 and CDR2 sequences are LNHDA and SQIVND (reference sequence). The CDR3 runs 13 residues. CDR3: CASSIGHNQPQHF.

This clonotype is called medium-sized (0.01 to 0.1%) based on its frequency. This sequence joins TRBV19 and TRBJ1-1. This CDR3 spans 15 amino acids. Germline V gene sequence: CDR1 LNHDA, CDR2 SQIVND (reference sequence). The CDR3 sequence: CASSIRRRLNTEAFF.

This clonotype is called medium-sized based on its frequency. V usage is TRBV6-5 and J usage is TRBJ2-7; TCRdb calls TRBD1, which cannot be checked without DNA. CDR1 MNHEY and CDR2 SVGAGI come from the germline V gene. The CDR3 spans 13 residues. This CDR3 reads CASSSTGEYEQYF.

This clonotype is called medium-sized based on its frequency. The V and J genes are TRBV2 and TRBJ1-2; TCRdb returns TRBD1, unconfirmable since there is no DNA. CDR1 is SNHLY and CDR2 is FYNNEI in the germline V gene. The CDR3 extends over 15 amino acids. The CDR3 spells CASSEIIQGSYGYTF. The full variable domain, completed using reference TRBV2 and TRBJ1-2, is EPEVTQTPSHQVTQMGQEVILRCVPISNHLYFYWYRQILGQKVEFLVSFYNNEISEKSEIFDDQFSVERPDGSNFTLKIRSTKLEDSAMYFCASSEIIQGSYGYTFGSGTRLTVV.

By frequency, this clonotype is medium-sized. V usage is TRBV10-3 and J usage is TRBJ1-6; the TRBD1 assignment by TCRdb is unverifiable without DNA. Germline CDR1 is ENHRY and CDR2 is SYGVKD. The CDR3 sequence is 15 residues long. The CDR3: CAISPTRDSVSPLHF.

In terms of frequency, this clonotype is large. CDR3 sequence reads: CASSHTSGANVLTF. The V call is TRBV3-1, the J call TRBJ2-6. Germline CDR1 reads LGHDT; CDR2 reads YNNKEL (reference sequence). This CDR3 spans 14 amino acids.

Measured by frequency, this clonotype is medium-sized. This chain connects TRBV30 to TRBJ1-2. Per the germline V gene, CDR1 is GTSNPN and CDR2 is SVGIG (reference sequence). The CDR3 has 13 amino acids. The CDR3 here is CAWSASAVYGYTF.

The V and J genes are TRBV27 and TRBJ1-6; with no DNA, the TCRdb D assignment of TRBD1 cannot be verified. The germline CDR1 and CDR2 sequences are MNHEY and SMNVEV (reference sequence). CDR3 size: 14 residues. Here the CDR3 reads CASSTGIYNSPLHF.

This clonotype is identified as medium-sized from frequency. This chain links TRBV15 with TRBJ1-1; TCRdb calls TRBD1, which cannot be checked without DNA. This CDR3 is built from 16 residues. Germline V gene lookup returns CDR1 LNHNV and CDR2 YYDKDF (reference sequence). The CDR3: CATRPWGTGTDTEAFF.

This clonotype is identified as large from frequency. The chain is built from TRBV12-3 or TRBV12-4 and TRBJ1-5; no DNA is available, so the TRBD1 call from TCRdb remains unchecked. This CDR3 has 17 residues. CDR3 in amino acids: CASSPGQGALSNQPQHF.

By frequency, this clonotype registers medium-sized. This chain links TRBV4-3 with TRBJ2-1; TCRdb's D call, TRBD2, is unchecked because there is no DNA. CDR1 is LGHNA and CDR2 is YSLEER in the germline V gene. The CDR3 consists of 17 residues. The chain's CDR3 is CASSQGGPGGHYNEQFF.

According to its frequency, this clonotype is large. The J gene is TRBJ2-4, the V gene TRBV2. Germline assignment: CDR1 SNHLY and CDR2 FYNNEI. The CDR3 loop spans 12 amino acids. This CDR3 reads CASSEGSDIQYF. Full variable domain (outside the CDR3, taken from reference TRBV2 and TRBJ2-4): EPEVTQTPSHQVTQMGQEVILRCVPISNHLYFYWYRQILGQKVEFLVSFYNNEISEKSEIFDDQFSVERPDGSNFTLKIRSTKLEDSAMYFCASSEGSDIQYFGAGTRLSVL.

By frequency, this clonotype is large. The J gene is TRBJ2-3, the V gene TRBV5-6; the TCRdb call, TRBD1, lacks DNA for checking. This CDR3 is 15 amino acids long. Germline CDR1 reads SGHDT; CDR2 reads YYEEEE. The CDR3: CASSLAGPGTDTQYF.

Judged by frequency, this clonotype is medium-sized. V and J are TRBV7-9 and TRBJ1-4; no DNA is available, so the TRBD1 call from TCRdb remains unchecked. The CDR3 sequence is 14 residues long. Germline V gives CDR1 SEHNR, CDR2 FQNEAQ (reference sequence). The chain's CDR3 is CATQRGSDNEKLFF.

Measured by frequency, this clonotype is medium-sized. The rearrangement joins TRBV6-5 to TRBJ1-1. This CDR3 is built from 14 residues. Germline assignment: CDR1 MNHEY and CDR2 SVGAGI. CDR3 amino acids: CASSYSRGNTEAFF.

The V and J genes are TRBV5-4 and TRBJ1-2. The CDR3 has 12 residues. CDR1 SGHNT and CDR2 YYREEE come from the germline V gene (reference sequence). The CDR3 reads CASSGQRYGYTF. Based on the CDR3 plus reference TRBV5-4 and TRBJ1-2, the full variable domain is ETGVTQSPTHLIKTRGQQVTLRCSSQSGHNTVSWYQQALGQGPQFIFQYYREEENGRGNFPPRFSGLQFPNYSSELNVNALELDDSALYLCASSGQRYGYTFGSGTRLTVV.